A single sample is the source of the 18 T cell receptor beta chains below, sequenced in a study of blood T cell repertoires in COVID-19. Here immunoSEQ multiplex PCR was the method, and the copy in TCRdb shows in-frame clones only, minus some. The sample consists of 140,000 to 150,000 clones, nearly 85% of them appearing once. Material for sequencing was peripheral blood. These receptor sequences come from a human donor in a cohort sampled during active COVID-19.

This chain links TRBV30 with TRBJ2-1, with TRBD2 matching 7 bases. The trim removed 8 bases at V and 2 bases at J, leaving 9 bases unmatched. Per the germline V gene, CDR1 is GTSNPN and CDR2 is SVGIG (reference sequence). The CDR3 contains 14 residues. The CDR3, as DNA: TGTGCCCGCTCGGGGCTAGCGGCCTACAATGAGCAGTTCTTC. Protein: CARSGLAAYNEQFF.

This chain uses TRBV7-9 with TRBJ1-3; 10 bases line up with TRBD1. The V gene end was trimmed by 5 bases and the J gene end by 2 bases; junction bases not matched to a gene: 9. Germline CDR1 reads SEHNR; CDR2 reads FQNEAQ (reference sequence). The CDR3 is 17 amino acids. CDR3 nucleotide sequence: TGTGCCAGCAGCCCGGGGCGACAGGGGGCAGCTGGAAACACCATATATTTT. Amino acid sequence: CASSPGRQGAAGNTIYF.

J is TRBJ2-3 and V is TRBV12-5; 11 positions agree with TRBD1. This CDR3 contains 15 residues. CDR1 is LGHNT, CDR2 FRNRAP, per germline. V lost 6 bases and J lost 4; bases outside the gene matches: 6. The CDR3 loop is CASGRGTGGADTQYF. Here the CDR3 DNA reads TGTGCTAGTGGAAGGGGGACAGGGGGTGCAGATACGCAGTATTTT.

This chain uses TRBV6-5 with TRBJ1-1; D may be TRBD1 (5 bases). Deletions cut 7 bases from V and 3 bases from J, with 12 bases between. Germline V gene data show CDR1 as MNHEY and CDR2 as SVGAGI. This CDR3 is built from 13 residues. The CDR3 nucleotides are TGTGCCAGCACACTCACAGGCCACACTGAAGCTTTCTTT. The encoded protein is CASTLTGHTEAFF.

This clone was observed a few times. The J gene is TRBJ2-5, the V gene TRBV12-3 or TRBV12-4; D might be TRBD2 (6 bases). The CDR3 loop spans 13 amino acids. The germline V and J ends were trimmed by 3 bases and 4 bases, with 9 bases remaining between them. The CDR3 loop reads CASSFMRGETQYF. The CDR3 coding sequence is TGTGCCAGCAGTTTCATGCGGGGAGAGACCCAGTACTTC.

V and J are TRBV30 and TRBJ1-1, with 8 nucleotides matching TRBD1. Germline CDR1 and CDR2: GTSNPN and SVGIG (reference sequence). The CDR3 totals 14 residues. V dropped 0 bases and J dropped 6; count of bases not matched to a gene: 6. CDR3 in amino acids: CAWSVAGGASEAFF. CDR3 DNA: TGTGCCTGGAGTGTAGCAGGGGGCGCCTCTGAAGCTTTCTTT.

The chain links TRBV6-2 or TRBV6-3 to TRBJ2-6; maybe TRBD2 (7 bases). CDR1 and CDR2 from the germline V gene are MNHEY and SVGEGT. With 5 bases removed from V and 4 bases from J, the gap between germline ends came to 15 bases. The CDR3 runs to 16 residues. The CDR3 here is CASSDPRGGGANVLTF. The CDR3 region has the DNA TGTGCCAGCAGTGACCCCAGGGGAGGGGGGGCCAACGTCCTGACTTTC.

The rearrangement uses TRBV6-2 or TRBV6-3 and TRBJ1-2; D remains ambiguous. V was clipped by 0 bases and J by 12 bases, with 8 bases between them. Germline CDR1 and CDR2: MNHEY and SVGEGT. This CDR3 is 11 amino acids long. The CDR3, as DNA: TGTGCCAGCAGTTACTCAGTGGGCCACACCTTC. It encodes CASSYSVGHTF.

The gene calls are TRBV12-3 or TRBV12-4 and TRBJ1-1; D possibly corresponds to TRBD1 (5 bases). V lost 6 bases and J lost 8, with 13 bases in between. The CDR3 runs 12 residues. The CDR3 region is CASSHRNLEAFF. In nucleotides, the CDR3 is TGTGCCAGCAGCCACAGGAATCTAGAAGCTTTCTTT.

In nucleotides, the CDR3 is TGTGCCAGTAGGGTAGGGACTAGCGGCCCACAGTTCTTC. Translation: CASRVGTSGPQFF. The chain recombines TRBV19 with TRBJ2-1, with TRBD2 matching 11 bases. The trim removed 6 bases at V and 13 bases at J, leaving 8 bases unmatched. The CDR3 length is 13 residues. CDR1 and CDR2 (germline): LNHDA, SQIVND (reference sequence). Variable domain in full (rest from reference TRBV19 and TRBJ2-1): DGGITQSPKYLFRKEGQNVTLSCEQNLNHDAMYWYRQDPGQGLRLIYYSQIVNDFQKGDIAEGYSVSREKKESFPLTVTSAQKNPTAFYLCASRVGTSGPQFFGPGTRLTVL.

This chain joins TRBV7-3 and TRBJ2-6; TRBD1 might be the D (6 bases). Germline values: CDR1 SGHTA, CDR2 FQGTGA. The CDR3 loop spans 15 amino acids. Trimming removed 2 bases from V and 2 bases from J, with 7 bases in between. The DNA of the CDR3 is TGTGCCAGCAGCTTAGAGGGGGCTGGGGCCAACGTCCTGACTTTC. Protein sequence: CASSLEGAGANVLTF.

This clone has only a few counts. The chain recombines TRBV6-6 with TRBJ1-5; D gene uncertain. There are 13 residues in the CDR3. V was cut by 7 bases and J by 3 bases, with 10 bases left in between. CDR1 and CDR2 (germline): MNHNY, SVGAGI (reference sequence). The CDR3, as DNA: TGTGCCAGCACAAACATTTACAATCAGCCCCAGCATTTT. Protein product: CASTNIYNQPQHF.

J is TRBJ1-6 and V is TRBV9; no firm D call. Germline CDR1 reads SGDLS; CDR2 reads YYNGEE. The CDR3 runs 15 residues. V was pared by 0 bases and J by 7 bases, with 11 bases between. The CDR3: CASSVASSKNSPLHF. In DNA form, the CDR3 reads TGTGCCAGCAGCGTAGCTTCATCTAAGAATTCACCCCTCCACTTT.

This rearrangement joins TRBV4-3 to TRBJ1-4, with D maybe TRBD1 (5 bases). The ends were cut back, 0 bases at V and 8 bases at J, with 13 bases in the middle. CDR1 and CDR2 from the germline V gene are LGHNA and YSLEER. The CDR3 length is 15 residues. CDR3 sequence (DNA): TGCGCCAGCAGCCAAGAAGCGGGGCCAGAAGAAAAACTGTTTTTT. Protein product: CASSQEAGPEEKLFF.

The chain has TRBV18 and TRBJ2-1, with D maybe TRBD2 (6 bases). Germline V gives CDR1 KGHSH, CDR2 LQKENI. V was cut by 1 base and J by 3 bases, with 13 bases left in between. The CDR3 covers 16 residues. The CDR3 sequence: CASSPLGGRIYNEQFF. CDR3 DNA sequence: TGTGCCAGCTCACCACTCGGAGGGAGGATCTACAATGAGCAGTTCTTC.

V usage is TRBV1 and J usage is TRBJ1-2; the table's D call TRBD1 went unverified against the DNA. TRBV1 is a documented pseudogene. The length of the CDR3 is 11 residues. CDR3 amino acids: CTSSQARGYTF. CDR3 DNA: TGCACCAGCAGCCAAGCCAGAGGCTACACCTTC.

The gene calls are TRBV5-6 and TRBJ2-3, with a weak D call TRBD2 (6 bases). CDR3 size: 15 residues. Germline CDR1 SGHDT, CDR2 YYEEEE. V was pared by 6 bases and J by 5 bases, with 19 bases between. Here the CDR3 DNA reads TGTGCCAGCACCCGGGGAGGCCAGGCTGTAGATACGCAGTATTTT. It yields the protein CASTRGGQAVDTQYF. Full variable domain (rest looked up from reference TRBV5-6 and TRBJ2-3): DAGVTQSPTHLIKTRGQQVTLRCSPKSGHDTVSWYQQALGQGPQFIFQYYEEEERQRGNFPDRFSGHQFPNYSSELNVNALLLGDSALYLCASTRGGQAVDTQYFGPGTRLTVL.

The chain is built from TRBV30 and TRBJ2-5; TRBD1 aligns across 9 bases. Losses at the gene ends were 2 bases for V and 1 base for J; bases not matched to a gene: 8. The length of the CDR3 is 16 residues. CDR1 GTSNPN and CDR2 SVGIG come from the germline V gene (reference sequence). CDR3 protein: CAWSRQDRGFQETQYF. CDR3 nucleotide sequence: TGTGCCTGGAGTCGACAGGACAGGGGTTTCCAAGAGACCCAGTACTTC.